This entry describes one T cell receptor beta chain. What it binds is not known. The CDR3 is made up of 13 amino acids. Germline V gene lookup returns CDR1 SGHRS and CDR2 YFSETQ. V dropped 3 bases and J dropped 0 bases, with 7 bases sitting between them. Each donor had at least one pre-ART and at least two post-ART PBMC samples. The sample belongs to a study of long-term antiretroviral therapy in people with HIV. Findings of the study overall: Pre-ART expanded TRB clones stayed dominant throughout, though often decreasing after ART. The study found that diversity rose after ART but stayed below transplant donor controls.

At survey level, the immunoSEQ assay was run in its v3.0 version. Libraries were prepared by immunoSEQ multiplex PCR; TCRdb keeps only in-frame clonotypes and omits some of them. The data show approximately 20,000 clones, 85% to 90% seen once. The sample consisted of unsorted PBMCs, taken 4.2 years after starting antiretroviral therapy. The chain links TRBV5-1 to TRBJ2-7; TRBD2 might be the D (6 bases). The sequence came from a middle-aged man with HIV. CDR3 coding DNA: TGCGCCAGCAGCTGGACTACCTCCTACGAGCAGTACTTC. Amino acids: CASSWTTSYEQYF.